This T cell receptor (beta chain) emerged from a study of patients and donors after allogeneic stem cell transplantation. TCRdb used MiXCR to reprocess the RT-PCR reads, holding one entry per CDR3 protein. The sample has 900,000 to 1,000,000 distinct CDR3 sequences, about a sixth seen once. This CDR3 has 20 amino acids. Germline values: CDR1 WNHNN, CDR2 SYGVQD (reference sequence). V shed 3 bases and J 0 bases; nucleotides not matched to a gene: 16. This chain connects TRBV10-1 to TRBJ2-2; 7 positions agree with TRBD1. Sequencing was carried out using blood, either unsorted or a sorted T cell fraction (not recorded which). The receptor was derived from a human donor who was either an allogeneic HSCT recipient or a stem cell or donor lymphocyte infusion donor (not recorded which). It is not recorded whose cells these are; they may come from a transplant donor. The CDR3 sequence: CASSEQGPPFTLANTGELFF. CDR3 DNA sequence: TGCGCCAGCAGTGAACAGGGGCCCCCATTTACACTAGCGAACACCGGGGAGCTGTTTTTT.